This T cell receptor (beta chain) is from a study of blood T cell repertoires in COVID-19. Whole-study context: Samples came from the United States, Italy and Spain, spanning acute and convalescent COVID-19. PBMCs, B-cell-depleted T cells, or T cells provided the cDNA or gDNA that made up the material.

As handled by the study authors: Amplification with reference gene primers provided the estimates of nucleated cell counts. Measured with immunoSEQ multiplex PCR; TCRdb has only the in-frame clones, and not every one. That table supplies the V and J calls and clone size; D and trimming were determined from the DNA. This sample has roughly 200,000 clones, with 80% to 90% found just once. Germline CDR1 SNHLY, CDR2 FYNNEI. Trimming took 7 bases from V and 4 from J, leaving 8 bases between them. The CDR3 has 12 residues. This sequence joins TRBV2 and TRBJ2-1; D gene uncertain. Source material: peripheral blood. This TCR derives from a man between 60 and 75 years old with acute or convalescent COVID-19. Here the CDR3 reads CASNWRYNEQFF. As DNA, the CDR3 is TGTGCCAGCAATTGGAGATACAATGAGCAGTTCTTC.